A single sample is the source of the 12 T cell receptor beta chains below, sequenced in a study of blood T cell repertoires in COVID-19. The protocol was immunoSEQ multiplex PCR, while the TCRdb copy is restricted to in-frame clones and leaves out a portion. This table holds about 230,000 clones, less than 90% found once. Sequencing input: peripheral blood. These receptors came from a woman in her 70s with active or convalescent COVID-19.

This clone has a handful of counts. The CDR3 bases are TGTGCCAGCAGCTTGCAAGCGGGTTCCGATGAGCAGTTCTTC. It codes for CASSLQAGSDEQFF. The V gene is TRBV5-4, the J gene TRBJ2-1, with D possibly being TRBD2 (6 bases). V gave up 1 base and J gave up 8 bases, with 13 bases separating them. In germline, CDR1 is SGHNT, CDR2 YYREEE (reference sequence). The CDR3 runs 14 residues.

The chain has TRBV6-5 and TRBJ1-2; 8 nucleotides line up with TRBD1. Germline-derived CDR1 and CDR2 are MNHEY and SVGAGI. The V and J ends lost 5 bases and 8 bases, in that order; junction bases with no gene match: 7. The CDR3 covers 13 residues. The CDR3 DNA is TGTGCCAGCAGTACTGGGGCAGGGGGCGGCTACACCTTC. This codes for CASSTGAGGGYTF.

V gene TRBV12-3 or TRBV12-4 combines with J gene TRBJ2-5, with D hard to call. V was cut by 1 base and J by 2 bases, with 5 bases left in between. The CDR3 is 13 amino acids. The CDR3 loop reads CASSLGQQETQYF. For the CDR3, the DNA is TGTGCCAGCAGTTTAGGGCAACAAGAGACCCAGTACTTC.

The gene calls are TRBV7-9 and TRBJ2-5; D is perhaps TRBD2 (6 bases). CDR3 length: 16 amino acids. Trimming stripped 1 base from V and 4 bases from J, with 16 bases between. Germline V gives CDR1 SEHNR, CDR2 FQNEAQ (reference sequence). CDR3 nucleotide sequence: TGTGCCAGCAGCTTAGAGGAGGGAAGAGGACGAGAGACCCAGTACTTC. It encodes CASSLEEGRGRETQYF.

This chain connects TRBV6-4 to TRBJ1-1; D call uncertain. Trimming shortened V by 7 bases and J by 2 bases, and 14 bases separated the two germline ends. Germline V gene lookup returns CDR1 MRHNA and CDR2 SNTAGT. The CDR3 covers 14 residues. The CDR3, as DNA: TGTGCCAGCACCCAGCGGGCGGGCAACACTGAAGCTTTCTTT. Encoded protein: CASTQRAGNTEAFF.

The chain combines TRBV15 with TRBJ2-7, with D uncertain. With 0 bases removed from V and 0 bases from J, the gap between germline ends came to 9 bases. Germline CDR1 reads LNHNV; CDR2 reads YYDKDF (reference sequence). The CDR3 totals 15 residues. The DNA for the CDR3 is TGTGCCACCAGCAGAGATACAGCCGTCTCCTACGAGCAGTACTTC. Its translation: CATSRDTAVSYEQYF.

The chain employs TRBV12-5 and TRBJ2-1, with TRBD1 as a possible D gene (6 bases). The CDR3 runs to 12 residues. V lost 6 bases to trimming and J lost 9 bases, with 12 bases between them. Per the germline V gene, CDR1 is LGHNT and CDR2 is FRNRAP. The CDR3 reads CASGTGRSEQFF. CDR3 DNA sequence: TGTGCTAGTGGGACAGGTCGGAGTGAGCAGTTCTTC.

In this sample, this clone turned up a few times. This rearrangement joins TRBV28 to TRBJ2-5, with 8 positions matching TRBD2. The germline V gene has CDR1 MDHEN and CDR2 SYDVKM. The V segment lost 1 base and the J segment 5 bases; nucleotides outside the gene matches: 9. The CDR3 is 16 amino acids. CDR3 DNA: TGTGCCAGCAGTTTATATGCTAGCGGGTTCGAGGAGACCCAGTACTTC. It specifies CASSLYASGFEETQYF.

The chain recombines TRBV6-6 with TRBJ1-1, with 8 positions matching TRBD1. In germline, CDR1 is MNHNY, CDR2 SVGAGI (reference sequence). The V segment lost 5 bases and the J segment 0 bases; nucleotides outside the gene matches: 8. The CDR3 has 16 residues. CDR3 loop: CASSPTRDRLNTEAFF. CDR3 in DNA: TGTGCCAGCAGTCCTACCAGGGACAGGCTGAACACTGAAGCTTTCTTT.

As concerns this clone: This CDR3 is also generated by other DNA sequences in the sample. The chain couples TRBV21-1 to TRBJ2-5; the table calls TRBD2, which could not be checked here. TRBV21-1 is classified as a pseudogene. The CDR3 has 20 residues. CDR3 region: CASSKGDDWTRWRYQETQYF. The CDR3, as DNA: TGTGCCAGCAGCAAAGGGGATGACTGGACCCGGTGGAGGTACCAAGAGACCCAATACTTC.

This clone was observed a single time. The gene calls are TRBV7-8 and TRBJ1-1; D is possibly TRBD1 (6 bases). Germline-derived CDR1 and CDR2 are SGHVS and FQNEAQ. The CDR3 has 17 amino acids. The ends were cut back, 2 bases at V and 1 base at J, with 17 bases in the middle. CDR3 protein: CASSLNRGARPNTEAFF. As DNA, the CDR3 is TGTGCCAGCAGCTTAAATCGGGGGGCGCGTCCGAACACTGAAGCTTTCTTT.

This rearrangement joins TRBV19 to TRBJ2-1; possibly TRBD2 for D (6 bases). Trimming shortened V by 5 bases and J by 0 bases, and 14 bases separated the two germline ends. Per the germline V gene, CDR1 is LNHDA and CDR2 is SQIVND (reference sequence). The CDR3 is 16 amino acids. DNA for the CDR3: TGTGCCAGTAGTGACGTAGCGGAAAGCTCCTACAATGAGCAGTTCTTC. It is translated as CASSDVAESSYNEQFF.